This TCR beta chain was identified in a study of beta chain features in type 1 diabetes. Study context: About 110 million sorted cells were examined across all samples.

Findings of the study overall: The study found that naive, central memory and Treg TCRB repertoires appeared more similar in patients than in healthy donors. All four CD4+ subsets from Type 1 diabetes patients carried moderately but significantly shorter TCRB CDR3s.

Germline CDR1 is GTSNPN and CDR2 is SVGIG (reference sequence). This CDR3 has 12 residues. Expressed TCRB transcripts got sequenced, as all isolated RNA was reverse transcribed. Here immunoSEQ multiplex PCR was the method, and the copy in TCRdb shows in-frame clones only, minus some. This sample has more than 250,000 clones, with around 20% found just once. Every donor provided one heparinised blood draw, which averaged around 120 mL. Comment on this clone: Its antigen is undetermined.

The origin of this receptor is a woman aged 40 to 50 with type 1 diabetes. The chain is built from TRBV30 and TRBJ1-4; D is perhaps TRBD1 (5 bases). The specimen sequenced was naive CD4+ T cells from blood. In DNA, the CDR3 is TGTGCGGGGGAGGAAACTAATGAAAAACTGTTTTTT. It translates to CAGEETNEKLFF.